Below, 9 T cell receptor beta chains from the same sample are listed, as sequenced in a study of radiotherapy plus CTLA-4 blockade in lung cancer. Only in-frame clones appear in the TCRdb table, and some are missing; sequencing was by immunoSEQ multiplex PCR. The table includes about 87,000 clones, approximately 86% detected once. The sample in question was peripheral blood, obtained from a patient treated with radiotherapy plus ipilimumab. All receptors come from a human donor with non-small cell lung cancer that progressed on radiotherapy plus ipilimumab.

The chain has TRBV5-1 and TRBJ2-2; D possibly corresponds to TRBD2 (5 bases). Germline CDR1 is SGHRS and CDR2 is YFSETQ. The CDR3 is 14 residues long. Trimming took 6 bases from V and 1 from J, leaving 10 bases between them. The CDR3 is CASKGAENTGELFF. DNA of the CDR3: TGCGCCAGCAAAGGAGCGGAGAACACCGGGGAGCTGTTTTTT.

CDR3 sequence (DNA): TGTGCCAGCAGTATAGCGGGCTGGGACAATGAGCAGTTCTTC. It is translated as CASSIAGWDNEQFF. The gene calls are TRBV28 and TRBJ2-1; 7 bases align to TRBD2. The CDR3 has 14 amino acids. With V trimmed by 5 bases and J by 5 bases, 6 bases remained unmatched. Germline V CDR1 and CDR2: MDHEN, SYDVKM. The full variable domain, in which reference TRBV28 and TRBJ2-1 provide the parts outside the CDR3, is DVKVTQSSRYLVKRTGEKVFLECVQDMDHENMFWYRQDPGLGLRLIYFSYDVKMKEKGDIPEGYSVSREKKERFSLILESASTNQTSMYLCASSIAGWDNEQFFGPGTRLTVL.

The chain uses TRBV7-3 and TRBJ2-1, with 10 bases fitting TRBD2. This CDR3 has 15 residues. V dropped 2 bases and J dropped 6; count of bases not matched to a gene: 4. The germline V gene has CDR1 SGHTA and CDR2 FQGTGA. In DNA form, the CDR3 reads TGTGCCAGCAGCTTAGTCTCTAGCGGGAGCAATGAGCAGTTCTTC. Its translation: CASSLVSSGSNEQFF.

This clone was seen a handful of times. This rearrangement joins TRBV6-1 to TRBJ1-2, with TRBD1 as a possible D gene (5 bases). Trimming removed 6 bases at V and 3 bases at J, with 14 bases between. The CDR3 extends over 14 amino acids. Germline V gene lookup returns CDR1 MNHNS and CDR2 SASEGT. The CDR3 DNA is TGTGCCAGCAGGTACGACATAGGGGACTATGGCTACACCTTC. Its protein is CASRYDIGDYGYTF.

The CDR3 coding sequence is TGTGCCAGCAGCTTGGATCATGGTCCGAGGAGGGCCCAAGAGACCCAGTACTTC. Amino acids: CASSLDHGPRRAQETQYF. The chain is built from TRBV5-6 and TRBJ2-5, with D possibly TRBD2 on 6 matching bases. V was trimmed by 0 bases and J by 1 base, leaving 19 bases between them. Germline V gives CDR1 SGHDT, CDR2 YYEEEE. The CDR3 totals 18 residues.

This rearrangement joins TRBV11-3 to TRBJ2-7; TRBD2 might be the D (7 bases). This CDR3 is 17 amino acids long. V shed 7 bases and J shed 2 bases, with 24 bases lying between them. Germline-derived CDR1 and CDR2 are SGHNT and YENEEA. CDR3 sequence: CASTRGGAGEGAYEQYF. The CDR3 nucleotides are TGTGCCAGCACCCGGGGAGGGGCGGGAGAGGGGGCCTACGAGCAGTACTTC.

DNA for the CDR3: TGTGCCAGCAGCCAAGGGGGGACCTACGAGCAGTACTTC. Residues: CASSQGGTYEQYF. V and J are TRBV7-2 and TRBJ2-7; D assignment may be TRBD1 or TRBD2 (6 bases each). V lost 5 bases and J 2 bases, leaving 10 bases between the germline ends. This CDR3 spans 13 amino acids. The germline V gene has CDR1 SGHTA and CDR2 FQGNSA.

The chain uses TRBV7-9 and TRBJ1-2; D might be TRBD1 (5 bases). V lost 0 bases and J lost 14, with 13 bases in between. The CDR3 loop spans 12 amino acids. CDR1 and CDR2 (germline): SEHNR, FQNEAQ (reference sequence). Here the CDR3 reads CASSLAGTRETF. CDR3 DNA: TGTGCCAGCAGCTTAGCCGGGACCCGGGAAACCTTC.

The gene calls are TRBV5-1 and TRBJ2-7; TRBD1 matches 7 bases. The CDR3 extends over 15 amino acids. Germline V CDR1 and CDR2: SGHRS, YFSETQ. The V and J ends lost 0 bases and 0 bases, in that order; junction bases with no gene match: 3. CDR3: CASSLETGHSYEQYF. The CDR3 DNA follows: TGCGCCAGCAGCTTGGAGACAGGGCACTCCTACGAGCAGTACTTC.